At least ten counts were recorded for the clone carrying this T cell receptor beta chain. The sample originates from a study of regulatory T cells in long-lasting Graves disease. The germline V gene has CDR1 SNHLY and CDR2 FYNNEI. The trim removed 6 bases at V and 4 bases at J, leaving 3 bases unmatched. The CDR3 extends over 13 amino acids. Time point given: newly diagnosed GD, antithyroid drugs for less than 3 months. PBMCs provided the RNA from which the TCR library was made. Library construction for TCR beta used iRepertoire HTBI primers and Arm-PCR of CDR3 regions. MiXCR, applied by TCRdb to the multiplex PCR reads, yields one record per CDR3 protein. Here the sample spans 510,000 or so distinct CDR3 sequences, about 12% being singletons. These data also featured in a second study, about T cells in Graves' hyperthyroidism and ophthalmopathy.

The chain couples TRBV2 to TRBJ2-1; 7 nucleotides match TRBD2. The sequence derives from a woman aged 25 to 45 with Graves disease. Specimen: peripheral blood mononuclear cells (PBMCs), collected at new diagnosis, from a patient treated with antithyroid drugs. CDR3: CASRGRAYNEQFF. The CDR3 DNA follows: TGTGCCAGCAGGGGGAGGGCTTACAATGAGCAGTTCTTC.